This entry concerns a single T cell receptor beta chain. Its antigen is not identified. This record belongs to a study of CD8+CD57+ T cells in acquired aplastic anemia. Regarding the study as a whole: Controls and patients did not differ significantly in CD8+ Simpson's diversity. There were roughly 28 CD8+ CDR3 sequences that occurred in both patients and controls.

Patients picked for sequencing had shown CD8+CD57+ cell expansion detected by flow cytometry. This CDR3 spans 17 amino acids. Trimming removed 0 bases from V and 2 bases from J; junction bases left unmatched: 5. Germline V CDR1 and CDR2: LGHNA, YNFKEQ. Profiling of TCR beta VDJ combinations and CDR3 sequences used genomic DNA as template. TCRdb reanalysed the reads using MiXCR and keeps one entry per CDR3 protein. This sample has around 200,000 distinct CDR3 sequences, with almost 50% found just once. The sequence was collected from a human donor with aplastic anemia. J is TRBJ2-2 and V is TRBV4-2; 8 bases are a match to TRBD2. The sequenced sample was sorted CD4+, CD8+, or CD8+CD57+ T cells (not recorded which) from PBMCs. The CDR3, as DNA: TGTGCCAGCAGCCAAGATAACAGCGGGGGCAACACCGGGGAGCTGTTTTTT. Its translation is CASSQDNSGGNTGELFF.